This entry is about one TCR beta chain. CD8 T cells were positively selected from what remained after CD4 positive selection. The data belong to a study of naive and memory T cell subsets. CDR1 is DFQATT, CDR2 SNEGSKA, per germline (reference sequence). The CDR3 runs 14 residues. V shed 3 bases and J 4 bases; nucleotides not matched to a gene: 6. Both TRBC1 and TRBC2 were covered by a beta constant-region primer of two equimolar oligonucleotides. Four rounds of PCR amplified the ligated cDNA using nested alpha and beta constant-region primers plus SP2. A 12-nucleotide UMI and the SP2 primer were added to the cDNA 3' end by oligonucleotide ligation. TCRdb independently ran MiXCR on the UMI-ligation and nested PCR reads; one entry per CDR3 protein. Here the sample spans 15,000 or so distinct CDR3 sequences, about 9% being singletons.

This sequence joins TRBV20-1 and TRBJ1-5; 7 nucleotides match TRBD1. This TCR was recovered from a human donor in good health. Sample: central memory CD8+ T cells from blood. The CDR3 protein is CSASLGTENQPQHF. CDR3 in DNA: TGCAGTGCTAGCCTAGGGACAGAAAATCAGCCCCAGCATTTT.